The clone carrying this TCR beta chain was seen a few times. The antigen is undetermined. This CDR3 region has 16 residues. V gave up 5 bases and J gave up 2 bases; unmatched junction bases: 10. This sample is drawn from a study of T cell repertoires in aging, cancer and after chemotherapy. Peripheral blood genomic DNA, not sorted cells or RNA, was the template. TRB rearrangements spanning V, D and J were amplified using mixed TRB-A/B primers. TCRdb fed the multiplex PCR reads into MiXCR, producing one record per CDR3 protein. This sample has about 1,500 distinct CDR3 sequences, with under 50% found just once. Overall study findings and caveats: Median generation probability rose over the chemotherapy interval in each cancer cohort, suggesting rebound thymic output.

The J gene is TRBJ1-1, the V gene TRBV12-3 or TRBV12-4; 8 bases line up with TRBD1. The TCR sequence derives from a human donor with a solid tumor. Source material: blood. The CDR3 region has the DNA TGTGCCAGCAGTACACTACAGGGGGGGACCAACACTGAAGCTTTCTTT. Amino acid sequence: CASSTLQGGTNTEAFF.